This T cell receptor beta chain is from a study of PD-1 blockade in classical Hodgkin lymphoma. On this clone itself: Its antigen is currently unknown.

Profiled with immunoSEQ multiplex PCR; TCRdb holds only in-frame clones, not every one. The sample records approximately 12,000 clones, approximately 84% being singletons. Exposure to brentuximab vedotin varied, and each patient had relapsed following autologous stem cell transplantation. Overall study findings and caveats: Compared with baseline, CD4+ but not CD8+ TCR diversity had risen significantly by C4D1. Newly diagnosed and completely responding patients shared comparable baseline diversity.

The CDR3 has 16 amino acids. J lost 0 bases, V lost 2 bases, and 4 bases had no gene match. Germline V gives CDR1 SEHNR, CDR2 FQNEAQ (reference sequence). The receptor was derived from a human donor with classical Hodgkin lymphoma. The sequences come from peripheral blood mononuclear cells (PBMCs), collected before the second cycle of nivolumab. The chain links TRBV7-9 to TRBJ1-2; 9 positions match TRBD1. The CDR3 region has the DNA TGTGCCAGCAGCTTATTGGGACAGGGAGCTAACTATGGCTACACCTTC. The encoded protein is CASSLLGQGANYGYTF.